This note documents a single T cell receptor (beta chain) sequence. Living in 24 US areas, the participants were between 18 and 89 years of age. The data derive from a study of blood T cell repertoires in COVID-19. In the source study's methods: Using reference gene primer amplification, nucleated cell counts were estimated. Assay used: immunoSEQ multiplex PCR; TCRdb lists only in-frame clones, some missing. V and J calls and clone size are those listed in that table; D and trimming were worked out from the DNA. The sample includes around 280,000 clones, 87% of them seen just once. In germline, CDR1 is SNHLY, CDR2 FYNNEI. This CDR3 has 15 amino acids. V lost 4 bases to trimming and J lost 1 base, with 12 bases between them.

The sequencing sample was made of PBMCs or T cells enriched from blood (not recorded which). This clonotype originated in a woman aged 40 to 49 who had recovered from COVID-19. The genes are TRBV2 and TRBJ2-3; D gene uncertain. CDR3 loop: CASSVGWQRTDTQYF. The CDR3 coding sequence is TGTGCCAGCAGTGTTGGCTGGCAACGCACAGATACGCAGTATTTT.